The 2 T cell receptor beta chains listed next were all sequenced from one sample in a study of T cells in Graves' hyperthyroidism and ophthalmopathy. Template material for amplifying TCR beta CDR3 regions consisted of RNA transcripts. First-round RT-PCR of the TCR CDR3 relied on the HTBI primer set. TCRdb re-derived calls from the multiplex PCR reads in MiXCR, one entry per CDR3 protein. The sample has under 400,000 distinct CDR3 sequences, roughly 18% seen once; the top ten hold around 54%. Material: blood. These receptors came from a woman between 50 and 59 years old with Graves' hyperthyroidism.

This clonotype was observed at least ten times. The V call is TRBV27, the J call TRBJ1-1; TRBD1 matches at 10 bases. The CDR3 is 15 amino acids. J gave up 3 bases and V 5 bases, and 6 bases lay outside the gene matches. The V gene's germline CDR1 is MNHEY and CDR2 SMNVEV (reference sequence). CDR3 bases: TGTGCCAGCAGTACCCGGACAGGGGGGGACACTGAAGCTTTCTTT. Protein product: CASSTRTGGDTEAFF.

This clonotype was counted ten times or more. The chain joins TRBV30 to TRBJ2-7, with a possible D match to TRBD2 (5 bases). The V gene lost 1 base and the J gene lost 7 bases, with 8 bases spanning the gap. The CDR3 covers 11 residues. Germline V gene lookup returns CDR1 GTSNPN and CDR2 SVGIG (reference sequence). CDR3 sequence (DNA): TGTGCCTGGAGTGGGGCGGGTGAGCAGTACTTC. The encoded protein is CAWSGAGEQYF.